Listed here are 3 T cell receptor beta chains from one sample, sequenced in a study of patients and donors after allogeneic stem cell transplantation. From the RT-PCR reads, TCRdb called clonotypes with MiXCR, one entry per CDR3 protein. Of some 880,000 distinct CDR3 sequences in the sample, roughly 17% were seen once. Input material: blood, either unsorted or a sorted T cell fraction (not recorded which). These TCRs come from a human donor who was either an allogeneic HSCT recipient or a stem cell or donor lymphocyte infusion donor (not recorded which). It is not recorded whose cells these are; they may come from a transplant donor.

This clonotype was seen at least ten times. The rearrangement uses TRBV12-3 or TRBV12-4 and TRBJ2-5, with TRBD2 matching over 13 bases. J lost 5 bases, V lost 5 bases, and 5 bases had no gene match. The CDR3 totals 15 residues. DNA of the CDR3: TGTGCCAGCAGTGAGGGACTAGCGGGATCGGAGACCCAGTACTTC. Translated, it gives CASSEGLAGSETQYF.

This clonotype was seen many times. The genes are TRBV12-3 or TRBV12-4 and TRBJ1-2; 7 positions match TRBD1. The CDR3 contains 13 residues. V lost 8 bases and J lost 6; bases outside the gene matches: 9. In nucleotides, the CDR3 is TGTGCCAGCCGTATTGACAGGGAGAATGGCTACACCTTC. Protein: CASRIDRENGYTF.

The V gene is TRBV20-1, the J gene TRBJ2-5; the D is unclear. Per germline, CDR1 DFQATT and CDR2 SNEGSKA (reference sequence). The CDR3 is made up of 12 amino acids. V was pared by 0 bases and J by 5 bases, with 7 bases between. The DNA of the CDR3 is TGCAGTGCTAGAGATGAATGGGAGACCCAGTACTTC. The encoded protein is CSARDEWETQYF.